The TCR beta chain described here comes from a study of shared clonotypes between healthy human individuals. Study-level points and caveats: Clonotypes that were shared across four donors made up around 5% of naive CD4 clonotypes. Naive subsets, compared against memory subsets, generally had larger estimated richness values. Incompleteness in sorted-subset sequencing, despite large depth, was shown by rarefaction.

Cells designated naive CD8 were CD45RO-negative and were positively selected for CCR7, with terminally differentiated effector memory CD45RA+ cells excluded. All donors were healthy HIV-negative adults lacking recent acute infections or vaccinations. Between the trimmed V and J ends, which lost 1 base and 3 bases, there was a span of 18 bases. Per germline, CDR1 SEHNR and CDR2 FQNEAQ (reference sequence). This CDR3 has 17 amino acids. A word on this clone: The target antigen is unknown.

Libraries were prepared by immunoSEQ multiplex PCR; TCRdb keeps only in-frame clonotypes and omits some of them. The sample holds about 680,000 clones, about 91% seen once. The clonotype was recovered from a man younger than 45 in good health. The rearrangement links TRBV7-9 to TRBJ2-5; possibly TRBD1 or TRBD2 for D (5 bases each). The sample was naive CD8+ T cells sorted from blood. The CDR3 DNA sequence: TGTGCCAGCAGCTTAGGGTGGGGCAATGAGGGGAAAGAGACCCAGTACTTC. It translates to CASSLGWGNEGKETQYF.